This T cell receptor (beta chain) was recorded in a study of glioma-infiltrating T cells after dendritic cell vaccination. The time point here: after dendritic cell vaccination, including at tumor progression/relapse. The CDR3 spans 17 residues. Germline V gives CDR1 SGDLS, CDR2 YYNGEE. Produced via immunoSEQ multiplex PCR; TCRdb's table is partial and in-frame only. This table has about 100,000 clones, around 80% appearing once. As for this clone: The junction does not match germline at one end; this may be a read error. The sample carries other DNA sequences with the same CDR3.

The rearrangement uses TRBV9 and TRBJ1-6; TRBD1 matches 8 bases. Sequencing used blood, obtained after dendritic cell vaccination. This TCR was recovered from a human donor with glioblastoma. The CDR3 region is CASSAALQGARNSPLHF. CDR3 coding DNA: TGTGCCAGCAGCGCAGCCCTTCAGGGGGCTCGGAATTCACCCCTTCACTTT.